This T cell receptor beta chain originates from a study of cytomegalovirus exposure and HLA in healthy donors. A remark on this clone: Its antigen remains unidentified.

Findings and caveats of the study: As a later analysis showed, a missense DCLRE1C variant was linked to trimming of TCR beta V- and J-genes. The classifier, whose performance was assessed in both the original and validation cohorts, reportedly diagnosed cytomegalovirus status with high specificity and sensitivity.

The germline CDR1 and CDR2 sequences are LGHNA and YNFKEQ. The CDR3 runs 15 residues. Trimming stripped 1 base from V and 0 bases from J, with 8 bases between. 60 Vbeta and 13 Jbeta primers were used in PCR. TCRdb's copy holds only in-frame clones and misses some; the assay was immunoSEQ multiplex PCR. The data hold around 170,000 clones, with 75% to 90% observed a single time. The sample taken for sequencing was PBMCs. This rearrangement joins TRBV4-2 to TRBJ2-3, with no clear D. The TCR sequence derives from a man aged 35-49 years in good health and CMV-seropositive. In DNA, the CDR3 is TGTGCCAGCAGCCAAGGTGTCTCTAGCACAGATACGCAGTATTTT. Amino acid sequence: CASSQGVSSTDTQYF.